What follows describes a single T cell receptor beta chain. Original handling: Nucleated cell counts were estimated from reference gene primer amplification. Produced via immunoSEQ multiplex PCR; TCRdb's table is partial and in-frame only. The V and J calls and clone size are taken from that table; D and trimming were inferred from the DNA. The sample gives some 240,000 clones, more than 75% of which show up once; 10% to 15% is in the top ten. The sample is drawn from a study of blood T cell repertoires in COVID-19. Study summary: Acute and convalescent COVID-19 samples came from the United States, Italy and Spain.

With 2 bases removed from V and 9 bases from J, the gap between germline ends came to 8 bases. The CDR3 runs 12 residues. Germline lookup yields CDR1 MNHEY and CDR2 SVGEGT. This TCR derives from a human donor in a cohort sampled during active COVID-19. V is TRBV6-2 or TRBV6-3 and J is TRBJ2-1; D is uncertain. Sample: peripheral blood. The CDR3 loop is CASSYQWAEQFF. For the CDR3, the DNA is TGTGCCAGCAGTTACCAATGGGCTGAGCAGTTCTTC.